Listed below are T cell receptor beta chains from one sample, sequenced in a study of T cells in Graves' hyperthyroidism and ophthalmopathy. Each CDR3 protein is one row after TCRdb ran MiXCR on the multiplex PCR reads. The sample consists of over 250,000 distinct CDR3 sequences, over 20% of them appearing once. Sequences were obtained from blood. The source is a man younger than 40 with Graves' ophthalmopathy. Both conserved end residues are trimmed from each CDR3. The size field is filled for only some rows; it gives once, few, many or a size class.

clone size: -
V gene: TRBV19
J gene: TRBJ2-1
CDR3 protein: ASSATRYEQF

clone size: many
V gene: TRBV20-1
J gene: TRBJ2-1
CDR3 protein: SVDGLATDNEQF

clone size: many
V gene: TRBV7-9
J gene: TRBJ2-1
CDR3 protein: ASTVAGQDNEQF

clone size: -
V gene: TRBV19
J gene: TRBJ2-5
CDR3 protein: ASSKLVLQETQY

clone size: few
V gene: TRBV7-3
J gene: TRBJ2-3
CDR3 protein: ASSLSGGKADTQY

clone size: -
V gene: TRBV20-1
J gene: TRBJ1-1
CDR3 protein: SARREGGVMNTEAF

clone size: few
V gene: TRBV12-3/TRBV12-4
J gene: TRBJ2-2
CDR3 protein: ASSFTPQGNPPGELF

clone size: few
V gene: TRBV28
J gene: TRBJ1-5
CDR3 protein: ASSLKVVNQPQH

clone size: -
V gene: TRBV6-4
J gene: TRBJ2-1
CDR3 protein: ANLRYRGLKSHEQF

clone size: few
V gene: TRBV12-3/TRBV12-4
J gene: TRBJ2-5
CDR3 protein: ASSFPSRDPETQY

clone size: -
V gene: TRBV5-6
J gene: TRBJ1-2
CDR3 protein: ASRGDLGGYT

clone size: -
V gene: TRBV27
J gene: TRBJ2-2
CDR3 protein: ATQGGTGELF

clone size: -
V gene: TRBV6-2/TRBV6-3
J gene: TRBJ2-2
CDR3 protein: ASSRQEYTGELF

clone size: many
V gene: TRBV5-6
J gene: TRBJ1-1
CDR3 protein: ASSLAPGGGTEAF

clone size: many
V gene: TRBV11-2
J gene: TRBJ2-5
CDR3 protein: ASSLVFGDYRRGETQY

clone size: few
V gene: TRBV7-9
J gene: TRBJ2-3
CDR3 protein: ASSAGTTDTQY

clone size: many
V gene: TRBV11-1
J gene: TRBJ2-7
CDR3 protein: ASSSAGGPRDEQY

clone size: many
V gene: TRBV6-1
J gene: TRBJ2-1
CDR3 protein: ASSSGQLTYNEQF

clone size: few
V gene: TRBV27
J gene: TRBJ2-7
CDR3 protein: ASSPALAGGPHHEQY

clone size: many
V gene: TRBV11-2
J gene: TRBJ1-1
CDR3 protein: ASSLKTEAF